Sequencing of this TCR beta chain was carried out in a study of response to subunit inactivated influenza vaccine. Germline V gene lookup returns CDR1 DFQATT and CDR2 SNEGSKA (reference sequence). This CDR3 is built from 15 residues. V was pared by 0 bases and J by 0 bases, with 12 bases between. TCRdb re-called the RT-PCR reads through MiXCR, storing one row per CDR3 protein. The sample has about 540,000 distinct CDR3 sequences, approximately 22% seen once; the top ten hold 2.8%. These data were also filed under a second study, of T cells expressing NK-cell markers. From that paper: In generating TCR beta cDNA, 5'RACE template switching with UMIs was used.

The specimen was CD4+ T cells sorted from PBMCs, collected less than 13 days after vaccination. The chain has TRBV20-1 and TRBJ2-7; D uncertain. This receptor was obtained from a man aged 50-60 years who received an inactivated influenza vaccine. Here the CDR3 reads CSARDRFRGSYEQYF. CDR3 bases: TGCAGTGCTAGAGATCGATTTCGTGGCTCCTACGAGCAGTACTTC.